The 31 T cell receptor beta chains presented below share a single source sample, sequenced in a study of tumor-infiltrating T cells and Merkel cell polyomavirus. Study-level information: CD8+ T cells recognized the Merkel cell polyomavirus KLL epitope.

All patients' tumors stained robustly positive for Merkel cell polyomavirus Large T antigen by immunohistochemistry. Profiling relied on immunoSEQ multiplex PCR, and the TCRdb table lists in-frame clones only, not all of them. This sample has around 25,000 clones, with nearly 90% found just once. The sample consisted of lymph node tissue. The receptors shown here come from a man aged 45 to 65 with Merkel cell carcinoma.

The chain carries TRBV6-6 and TRBJ2-1; 8 nucleotides agree with TRBD2. This CDR3 is 16 amino acids long. Germline assignment: CDR1 MNHNY and CDR2 SVGAGI (reference sequence). The J segment lost 2 bases and the V segment lost 3 bases, leaving 6 bases of the junction unmatched. CDR3 loop: CASSYGLARPYNEQFF. CDR3 bases: TGTGCCAGCAGTTATGGACTAGCTAGGCCCTACAATGAGCAGTTCTTC.

This chain uses TRBV5-1 with TRBJ2-7; 12 bases line up with TRBD1. Germline trimming cut 0 bases from V and 7 bases from J; bases unmatched to any gene: 2. Per the germline V gene, CDR1 is SGHRS and CDR2 is YFSETQ. The CDR3 runs 14 residues. The CDR3 bases are TGCGCCAGCAGCTTGGGGGACAGGGGGCAAGAGCAGTACTTC. This encodes CASSLGDRGQEQYF.

V is TRBV15 and J is TRBJ1-5; D not resolved. The germline V gene encodes CDR1 LNHNV and CDR2 YYDKDF (reference sequence). The CDR3 consists of 13 residues. V was trimmed by 5 bases and J by 11 bases, leaving 16 bases between them. The CDR3 sequence: CATSVGRAKAQHF. CDR3 coding DNA: TGTGCCACCAGCGTTGGGAGGGCGAAAGCCCAGCATTTT.

V and J are TRBV30 and TRBJ2-3, with TRBD2 as a possible D gene (6 bases). The CDR3 consists of 15 residues. The V and J ends lost 3 bases and 2 bases respectively, with 15 bases between them. CDR1 GTSNPN and CDR2 SVGIG come from the germline V gene (reference sequence). CDR3 DNA: TGTGCCTGGAGGCTATGGGGAGGCGACACAGATACGCAGTATTTT. It translates to CAWRLWGGDTDTQYF.

The chain has TRBV5-6 and TRBJ2-4; 7 bases line up with TRBD1. With V trimmed by 2 bases and J by 5 bases, 7 bases remained unmatched. Germline loops: CDR1 SGHDT, CDR2 YYEEEE. The CDR3 is made up of 15 amino acids. The CDR3 loop reads CASSLSGTAENIQYF. CDR3 DNA: TGTGCCAGCAGCTTATCCGGGACAGCTGAAAACATTCAGTACTTC.

This clone was recorded once. The gene calls are TRBV28 and TRBJ2-7; 10 nucleotides match TRBD1. This CDR3 comprises 15 residues. From germline, CDR1 is MDHEN and CDR2 SYDVKM. With 6 bases clipped from V and 4 bases from J, the junction kept 9 bases outside the gene matches. This CDR3 reads CASSSIGQGGYEQYF. The CDR3 coding sequence is TGTGCCAGCAGCTCCATAGGACAGGGGGGGTACGAGCAGTACTTC.

This clone occurred a few times. This chain joins TRBV29-1 and TRBJ2-2; the match to TRBD1 covers 8 bases. V was pared by 6 bases and J by 13 bases, with 7 bases of the junction left unmatched. CDR1 SQVTM and CDR2 ANQGSEA come from the germline V gene. The CDR3 has 11 residues. CDR3 region: CSVDSGGRLFF. CDR3 DNA: TGCAGCGTCGACTCAGGGGGCAGGCTGTTTTTT.

The rearrangement uses TRBV7-9 and TRBJ2-7; perhaps TRBD1 as D (5 bases). V lost 0 bases to trimming and J lost 5 bases, with 11 bases between them. Germline V gene sequence: CDR1 SEHNR, CDR2 FQNEAQ (reference sequence). The CDR3 is 14 residues long. The CDR3 region has the DNA TGTGCCAGCAGCTTAGCAACCCAGGGCCACGAGCAGTACTTC. It specifies CASSLATQGHEQYF.

The chain has TRBV18 and TRBJ2-7; weak D call: TRBD2 (6 bases). The CDR3 totals 15 residues. Germline V gene lookup returns CDR1 KGHSH and CDR2 LQKENI. The V end lost 5 bases, the J end lost 4 bases, and 18 bases lay between the germline ends. The CDR3 region is CASSTGTGVIYEQYF. CDR3 nucleotide sequence: TGTGCCAGCTCAACCGGGACGGGGGTGATTTACGAGCAGTACTTC.

This CDR3 reads CASSVGWRGRVDEQFF. The DNA for the CDR3 is TGTGCCAGCAGCGTAGGGTGGAGGGGGCGTGTTGATGAGCAGTTCTTC. The rearrangement uses TRBV9 and TRBJ2-1; D perhaps matches TRBD1 (7 bases). The CDR3 is 16 residues long. The V end lost 0 bases, the J end lost 8 bases, and 18 bases lay between the germline ends. CDR1 is SGDLS, CDR2 YYNGEE, per germline.

The chain joins TRBV30 to TRBJ1-3; D possibly corresponds to TRBD1 (5 bases). The germline gives CDR1 GTSNPN, CDR2 SVGIG (reference sequence). The CDR3 has 17 amino acids. Trimming pared 1 base from V and 2 bases from J, leaving 18 bases between. The CDR3 DNA sequence: TGTGCCTGGAGTGAAACGATTATAAAGGGGCCTGGAAACACCATATATTTT. Translated: CAWSETIIKGPGNTIYF.

Turning to this clone: Other DNA sequences from this sample encode an identical CDR3 as well. The chain carries TRBV5-1 and TRBJ2-2; D is possibly TRBD1 (6 bases). V lost 0 bases and J 0 bases, leaving 6 bases between the germline ends. The germline CDR1 and CDR2 sequences are SGHRS and YFSETQ. The CDR3 totals 15 residues. CDR3 DNA sequence: TGCGCCAGCAGCTTGGGGGACACGAACACCGGGGAGCTGTTTTTT. This gives the protein CASSLGDTNTGELFF.

This clone was counted a single time. J is TRBJ2-5 and V is TRBV19, with D possibly matching TRBD2 (5 bases). CDR3 size: 14 residues. Germline V CDR1 and CDR2: LNHDA, SQIVND (reference sequence). Trimming left V 5 bases short and J 2 bases short, with 12 bases between. The CDR3 DNA follows: TGTGCCAGTAGTTTTCGCCGGGAACAAGAGACCCAGTACTTC. The encoded protein is CASSFRREQETQYF.

This clone was found a few times. The chain couples TRBV6-1 to TRBJ2-7; 10 bases are shared with TRBD1. The CDR3 spans 15 residues. J was trimmed by 1 base and V by 4 bases; bases with no gene match: 4. Germline V lookup: CDR1 MNHNS, CDR2 SASEGT. The CDR3 spells CASSVGQGSSYEQYF. The CDR3 DNA sequence: TGTGCCAGCAGTGTGGGACAGGGGAGTTCCTACGAGCAGTACTTC.

The chain carries TRBV16 and TRBJ2-5; D not resolved. Matching the DNA end better, TRBJ2-7 makes the J call doubtful. This CDR3 comprises 13 residues. Germline V gives CDR1 KGHSY, CDR2 FQNENV. The CDR3 sequence: CASSQFTDYEQYF. CDR3 nucleotides: TGTGCCAGCAGCCAATTTACGGACTACGAGCAGTACTTC.

This CDR3 is CASSQVYRLAPIKFYEQYF. The CDR3 DNA follows: TGCGCCAGCAGCCAAGTTTACAGACTAGCACCTATCAAATTCTACGAGCAGTACTTC. The chain carries TRBV4-1 and TRBJ2-7; 7 nucleotides align to TRBD2. Trimming took 1 base from V and 3 from J; bases not matched to a gene: 18. This CDR3 region has 19 residues. CDR1 is MGHRA, CDR2 YSYEKL, per germline.

This rearrangement joins TRBV7-9 to TRBJ2-6; D may be TRBD1 (6 bases). Trimming stripped 7 bases from V and 1 base from J, with 8 bases between. The CDR3 is 14 amino acids. Germline V gives CDR1 SEHNR, CDR2 FQNEAQ (reference sequence). CDR3 DNA: TGTGCCAGCAACGACAGGTCTGGGGCCAACGTCCTGACTTTC. Translation gives CASNDRSGANVLTF.

Comment on this clone: Its ends do not fully match the called genes, so a read error is possible. The chain uses TRBV7-3 and TRBJ1-1; D gene unclear. Germline lookup yields CDR1 SGHTA and CDR2 FQGTGA. The CDR3 is 8 residues long. Here the CDR3 reads CASPDPSF. In nucleotides, the CDR3 is TGTGCCAGCCCCGATCCCAGTTTT.

The rearrangement uses TRBV9 and TRBJ1-3; D unclear. Trimming took off 7 bases at V and 3 bases at J, with 5 bases between the two ends. The CDR3 runs to 11 residues. Germline lookup yields CDR1 SGDLS and CDR2 YYNGEE. CDR3 nucleotides: TGTGCCAGCGGGAGTGGAAACACCATATATTTT. Translation: CASGSGNTIYF.

The J gene is TRBJ1-2, the V gene TRBV28; perhaps TRBD1 as D (5 bases). The CDR3 covers 16 residues. Germline V lookup: CDR1 MDHEN, CDR2 SYDVKM. The V and J ends lost 3 bases and 5 bases respectively, with 19 bases between them. CDR3 coding DNA: TGTGCCAGCAGTTTGGATCGCGACAGCCTCTTTTATGGCTACACCTTC. Amino acids: CASSLDRDSLFYGYTF.

The V call is TRBV7-9, the J call TRBJ2-7; 11 bases align to TRBD1. This CDR3 is 16 amino acids long. The germline V gene has CDR1 SEHNR and CDR2 FQNEAQ (reference sequence). J was trimmed by 5 bases and V by 5 bases; bases with no gene match: 11. This CDR3 reads CASSPRTGGAGNEQYF. The DNA for the CDR3 is TGTGCCAGCAGCCCACGGACAGGGGGCGCTGGGAACGAGCAGTACTTC.

This clone was seen a few times. CDR3 bases: TGTGCCAGCAGGCTGACTAGCGGGCCAGAGACCCAGTACTTC. Its protein product is CASRLTSGPETQYF. The chain uses TRBV6-6 and TRBJ2-5; 10 positions agree with TRBD2. V lost 6 bases and J lost 4; bases outside the gene matches: 5. Germline-derived CDR1 and CDR2 are MNHNY and SVGAGI (reference sequence). The length of the CDR3 is 14 residues.

The chain employs TRBV21-1 and TRBJ1-4; the table's D call of TRBD1 was not tested on the DNA. TRBV21-1 is a pseudogene segment. CDR3 length: 13 amino acids. The CDR3 sequence: CASSRQGNEKLFF. CDR3 DNA sequence: TGTGCCAGCAGCCGACAGGGGAATGAAAAACTGTTTTTT.

This clone ranks as large. Distinct nucleotide sequences in the sample also encode this CDR3. The gene calls are TRBV30 and TRBJ1-1, with unresolved D. V was trimmed by 0 bases and J by 2 bases, leaving 7 bases between them. Germline-derived CDR1 and CDR2 are GTSNPN and SVGIG (reference sequence). CDR3 length: 13 amino acids. CDR3 amino acids: CAWSVGVNTEAFF. CDR3 bases: TGTGCCTGGAGTGTCGGAGTTAACACTGAAGCTTTCTTT.

V is TRBV5-6 and J is TRBJ1-2, with TRBD1 matching 7 bases. Germline CDR1 is SGHDT and CDR2 is YYEEEE. Trimming cost V 5 bases and J 3 bases; bases outside gene matches: 4. The CDR3 sequence is 13 residues long. CDR3 nucleotides: TGTGCCAGCAGTCCCGGACAGGACTATGGCTACACCTTC. Its protein product is CASSPGQDYGYTF. The whole variable domain, filled in from reference TRBV5-6 and TRBJ1-2, reads DAGVTQSPTHLIKTRGQQVTLRCSPKSGHDTVSWYQQALGQGPQFIFQYYEEEERQRGNFPDRFSGHQFPNYSSELNVNALLLGDSALYLCASSPGQDYGYTFGSGTRLTVV.

The chain is built from TRBV2 and TRBJ2-1; tentatively, D is TRBD2 (5 bases). V was cut by 7 bases and J by 4 bases, with 11 bases left in between. Germline CDR1 SNHLY, CDR2 FYNNEI. The CDR3 consists of 13 residues. CDR3 DNA sequence: TGTGCCAGCACTCGGACTGAATACAATGAGCAGTTCTTC. Protein: CASTRTEYNEQFF.

This clone was detected once. The J gene is TRBJ2-3, the V gene TRBV9; D may be TRBD2 (6 bases). V lost 0 bases and J 5 bases, leaving 16 bases between the germline ends. The germline CDR1 and CDR2 sequences are SGDLS and YYNGEE. The CDR3 totals 16 residues. The CDR3 here is CASSVATRSGGDTQYF. The CDR3 coding sequence is TGTGCCAGCAGCGTAGCTACTCGTTCCGGGGGAGATACGCAGTATTTT.

This chain joins TRBV14 and TRBJ2-1, with 12 bases identical to TRBD2. V lost 4 bases, J lost 3 bases, and 7 bases stayed unmatched. CDR3 length: 17 residues. Germline CDR1 is SGHDN and CDR2 is FVKESK. DNA of the CDR3: TGTGCCAGCAGCCCTTCACTAGCGGGGGGCCTCTACAATGAGCAGTTCTTC. Protein sequence: CASSPSLAGGLYNEQFF.

This chain uses TRBV5-1 with TRBJ2-7, with TRBD1 identical over 8 bases. With V trimmed by 4 bases and J by 5 bases, 8 bases remained unmatched. CDR3 length: 14 residues. Germline V gene sequence: CDR1 SGHRS, CDR2 YFSETQ. CDR3 DNA: TGCGCCAGCAGCAAGACAGGGGCTTCAAACGAGCAGTACTTC. This codes for CASSKTGASNEQYF.

The chain uses TRBV9 and TRBJ2-6, with TRBD1 matching 8 bases. CDR3 size: 15 residues. V was clipped by 4 bases and J by 4 bases; unmatched bases: 4. Germline loops: CDR1 SGDLS, CDR2 YYNGEE. The CDR3 sequence is CASSRQGFGANVLTF. As DNA, the CDR3 is TGTGCCAGCAGCCGACAGGGGTTCGGGGCCAACGTCCTGACTTTC.

The chain uses TRBV5-5 and TRBJ2-7, with D tentatively TRBD2 (5 bases). V shed 2 bases and J shed 3 bases, with 9 bases lying between them. This CDR3 region has 13 residues. CDR1 and CDR2 (germline): SGHKS, YYEKEE (reference sequence). Here the CDR3 reads CASSFGLFYEQYF. CDR3 sequence (DNA): TGTGCCAGCAGCTTCGGACTTTTCTACGAGCAGTACTTC. Combining the CDR3 with reference TRBV5-5 and TRBJ2-7 gives the whole variable domain DAGVTQSPTHLIKTRGQQVTLRCSPISGHKSVSWYQQVLGQGPQFIFQYYEKEERGRGNFPDRFSARQFPNYSSELNVNALLLGDSALYLCASSFGLFYEQYFGPGTRLTVT.